The 21 T cell receptor beta chains presented below share a single source sample, sequenced in a study of breast tumors, draining lymph nodes, adjacent tissues. TCRdb re-called the multiplex PCR reads with MiXCR, one entry per CDR3 protein. The data hold tens of thousands of distinct CDR3 sequences, with under 45% observed a single time. Sequenced: breast tumor tissue. The origin of the receptors is a female donor with breast cancer. Some clones in this sample may be carry-over from other donors' samples.

The table lists this clonotype with many counts. The rearrangement joins TRBV19 to TRBJ2-3, with a tentative D call TRBD1 (5 bases). V gave up 6 bases and J gave up 4 bases, with 11 bases separating them. Germline V lookup: CDR1 LNHDA, CDR2 SQIVND (reference sequence). This CDR3 has 13 amino acids. The CDR3 region is CASSLPGPDTQYF. Here the CDR3 DNA reads TGTGCCAGTAGCTTACCAGGGCCAGATACGCAGTATTTT.

This clonotype was recorded at least ten times. The CDR3 region is CASSFDRGKAFF. DNA of the CDR3: TGTGCCAGCAGCTTTGACAGGGGCAAAGCTTTCTTT. This chain uses TRBV7-9 with TRBJ1-1; 8 bases agree with TRBD1. In germline, CDR1 is SEHNR, CDR2 FQNEAQ (reference sequence). The CDR3 sequence is 12 residues long. With V trimmed by 3 bases and J by 9 bases, 3 bases remained unmatched.

This clonotype has ten or more counts. The chain has TRBV30 and TRBJ2-7; 12 nucleotides align to TRBD2. Trimming took 5 bases from V and 5 from J; bases not matched to a gene: 7. This CDR3 comprises 14 residues. Per the germline V gene, CDR1 is GTSNPN and CDR2 is SVGIG (reference sequence). The CDR3: CAWVTSGSFHEQYF. CDR3 coding DNA: TGTGCCTGGGTGACTAGCGGGAGTTTCCACGAGCAGTACTTC. Drawing the rest from reference TRBV30 and TRBJ2-7, the complete variable domain is SQTIHQWPATLVQPVGSPLSLECTVEGTSNPNLYWYRQAAGRGLQLLFYSVGIGQISSEVPQNLSASRPQDRQFILSSKKLLLSDSGFYLCAWVTSGSFHEQYFGPGTRLTVT.

This clonotype was observed many times. The rearrangement joins TRBV6-1 to TRBJ2-2; unclear D gene. Germline-derived CDR1 and CDR2 are MNHNS and SASEGT. The CDR3 extends over 12 amino acids. The V and J ends lost 3 bases and 5 bases respectively, with 4 bases between them. The CDR3 coding sequence is TGTGCCAGCAGTGATCGTACCGGGGAGCTGTTTTTT. This gives the protein CASSDRTGELFF.

About this clonotype: With a much larger clone just one base away, this may be a read error. The chain joins TRBV30 to TRBJ2-2, with D tentatively TRBD2 (6 bases). The CDR3 spans 13 residues. Germline V CDR1 and CDR2: GTSNPN, SVGIG (reference sequence). The CDR3 DNA reads TGTGCCTGGAGTGTACGAAGTTCCGGGGGGCTGTTTTTT. Translation gives CAWSVRSSGGLFF.

This clonotype was seen more than once but under ten times. The V gene is TRBV6-2 or TRBV6-3, the J gene TRBJ1-5, with TRBD1 matching over 7 bases. V lost 5 bases to trimming and J lost 0 bases; unmatched junction nucleotides: 10. The CDR3 runs to 17 residues. CDR1 and CDR2 from the germline V gene are MNHEY and SVGEGT. DNA of the CDR3: TGTGCCAGCAGTCCACCCCGGGACAGTTATAGCAATCAGCCCCAGCATTTT. This gives the protein CASSPPRDSYSNQPQHF.

CDR3 region: CASGGALAVDGYTF. In DNA form, the CDR3 reads TGTGCCAGCGGTGGGGCCCTTGCAGTTGATGGCTACACCTTC. The gene calls are TRBV5-5 and TRBJ1-2; D possibly corresponds to TRBD1 (5 bases). Trimming removed 7 bases from V and 6 bases from J, with 19 bases in between. From germline, CDR1 is SGHKS and CDR2 YYEKEE (reference sequence). The CDR3 runs to 14 residues.

As regards this clonotype: Germline and junction disagree at one end, which may indicate a read error. CDR3 bases: TGTGCCAGCAGACGGGACAGCTCCTACAATGGGCAGTTCTTC. It encodes CASRRDSSYNGQFF. The V and J genes are TRBV9 and TRBJ2-1, with 7 positions matching TRBD1. The germline V gene encodes CDR1 SGDLS and CDR2 YYNGEE. This CDR3 spans 14 amino acids.

Remarks on this clonotype: This could be a read error, since a much larger clone is one nucleotide away. CDR3 DNA: TGTGCCGGCAGCCCTACTAGTTTAAGTGAAGAGACCCAGTACTTC. Amino acid sequence: CAGSPTSLSEETQYF. This chain joins TRBV6-2 or TRBV6-3 and TRBJ2-5; tentative D call: TRBD2 (5 bases). CDR1 is MNHEY, CDR2 SVGEGT, per germline. The CDR3 sequence is 15 residues long.

This clonotype was found many times. The rearrangement joins TRBV25-1 to TRBJ2-1; D is unclear. The ends were cut back, 3 bases at V and 0 bases at J, with 6 bases in the middle. Per germline, CDR1 MGHDK and CDR2 SYGVNS. This CDR3 contains 14 residues. The CDR3 loop reads CASSDTNSYNEQFF. The CDR3 coding sequence is TGTGCCAGCAGTGACACCAACTCCTACAATGAGCAGTTCTTC.

CDR3 bases: TGTGCCAGCAGTGCCCCCCCCTTCGTCCCTGAAGCTTTCTTT. It specifies CASSAPPFVPEAFF. The chain recombines TRBV28 with TRBJ1-1; no definite D call. Germline V CDR1 and CDR2: MDHEN, SYDVKM. The CDR3 spans 14 residues. The V end was cut by 5 bases, the J end by 6 bases, with 16 bases between. The entire variable domain, with the rest obtained from reference TRBV28 and TRBJ1-1, is as follows: DVKVTQSSRYLVKRTGEKVFLECVQDMDHENMFWYRQDPGLGLRLIYFSYDVKMKEKGDIPEGYSVSREKKERFSLILESASTNQTSMYLCASSAPPFVPEAFFGQGTRLTVV.

In its sample, this clonotype ranks as medium-sized. The chain carries TRBV20-1 and TRBJ2-7; the D gene is possibly TRBD2 (6 bases). Germline CDR1 DFQATT, CDR2 SNEGSKA (reference sequence). The ends were cut back, 6 bases at V and 4 bases at J, with 19 bases in the middle. This CDR3 region has 14 residues. The CDR3 here is CSASGDVIVYEQYF. The CDR3 DNA is TGCAGTGCATCGGGGGACGTAATCGTTTACGAGCAGTACTTC.

This chain connects TRBV7-9 to TRBJ1-4, with D unclear. This CDR3 is built from 13 residues. V dropped 3 bases and J dropped 8 bases, with 10 bases sitting between them. Germline loops: CDR1 SEHNR, CDR2 FQNEAQ (reference sequence). DNA of the CDR3: TGTGCCAGCAGCTTTATGGGTGGAGAAAAACTGTTTTTT. Translated: CASSFMGGEKLFF.

At least ten counts were recorded for this clonotype. The CDR3 protein is CASSPEQNSYEQYF. For the CDR3, the DNA is TGTGCCAGCTCACCAGAGCAGAACTCCTACGAGCAGTACTTC. V usage is TRBV18 and J usage is TRBJ2-7; unclear D gene. Germline lookup yields CDR1 KGHSH and CDR2 LQKENI. Trimming pared 2 bases from V and 0 bases from J, leaving 8 bases between. This CDR3 is built from 14 residues.

This clonotype was seen repeatedly, ten times or more. CDR3 amino acids: CASSFRSGGHNEQFF. CDR3 nucleotides: TGTGCCAGCAGCTTTCGCTCGGGGGGACACAATGAGCAGTTCTTC. The chain uses TRBV5-8 and TRBJ2-1; 7 bases align to TRBD2. CDR3 length: 15 residues. Germline V lookup: CDR1 SGHTS, CDR2 YDEGEE. The V gene end was trimmed by 2 bases and the J gene end by 5 bases; junction bases not matched to a gene: 7.

This clonotype was counted ten times or more. V is TRBV7-9 and J is TRBJ2-7; no clear D gene. V lost 5 bases, J lost 0 bases, and 11 bases lay in between. From germline, CDR1 is SEHNR and CDR2 FQNEAQ (reference sequence). This CDR3 is built from 14 residues. CDR3 sequence reads: CASSPRTSSYEQYF. CDR3 bases: TGTGCCAGCAGCCCCCGGACCAGCTCCTACGAGCAGTACTTC.

The V call is TRBV3-1, the J call TRBJ2-7; D unclear. Between the trimmed V and J ends, which lost 1 base and 12 bases, there was a span of 16 bases. This CDR3 is 13 amino acids long. The germline V gene encodes CDR1 LGHDT and CDR2 YNNKEL (reference sequence). CDR3 in amino acids: CASSQGRSAAPYF. CDR3 nucleotide sequence: TGTGCCAGCAGCCAAGGCCGGTCGGCGGCCCCGTACTTC.

This clonotype appeared many times. The rearrangement links TRBV30 to TRBJ2-3; TRBD2 agrees at 13 bases. After removal of 7 bases from V and 3 bases from J, the junction contained 7 bases not matched to a gene. Germline V gene lookup returns CDR1 GTSNPN and CDR2 SVGIG (reference sequence). This CDR3 has 15 amino acids. CDR3 residues: CAYLGTSGMTDTQYF. The CDR3 coding sequence is TGTGCCTACTTAGGGACTAGCGGGATGACAGATACGCAGTATTTT.

The chain has TRBV2 and TRBJ2-1, with D possibly TRBD2 on 5 matching bases. V gave up 4 bases and J gave up 4 bases, with 14 bases separating them. CDR1 is SNHLY and CDR2 is FYNNEI in the germline V gene. This CDR3 comprises 15 residues. CDR3 nucleotides: TGTGCCAGCAGTGTGGTGGGAGCTTCTTACAATGAGCAGTTCTTC. It translates to CASSVVGASYNEQFF.

This clonotype showed up many times. The chain uses TRBV9 and TRBJ2-6; D may be TRBD1 (5 bases). The CDR3 covers 14 residues. V shed 6 bases and J shed 0 bases, with 7 bases lying between them. CDR1 and CDR2 from the germline V gene are SGDLS and YYNGEE. The CDR3 coding sequence is TGTGCCAGCACCAGGGACTCTGGGGCCAACGTCCTGACTTTC. Amino acids: CASTRDSGANVLTF.

This clonotype has at least ten counts. The chain has TRBV30 and TRBJ2-5; TRBD1 matches 10 bases. CDR1 is GTSNPN, CDR2 SVGIG, per germline (reference sequence). This CDR3 has 15 amino acids. Unmatched junction bases numbered 9, after V lost 3 bases and J lost 5 bases. CDR3 nucleotide sequence: TGTGCCTGGAGGACCGGGACAGGGGTTAAGGAGACCCAGTACTTC. Protein sequence: CAWRTGTGVKETQYF.